This section outlines one T cell receptor (beta chain) sequence together with its context. Its antigen is not identified. Germline V gene lookup returns CDR1 SGHAT and CDR2 FQNNGV. The trim removed 3 bases at V and 9 bases at J, leaving 4 bases unmatched. The CDR3 loop spans 13 amino acids. These data originate in a study of T cell responses to AZD1222 COVID-19 vaccine. The table came from immunoSEQ multiplex PCR; TCRdb's copy has only in-frame clones and leaves some out. The repertoire holds 150,000 or so clones, with over 80% as singletons. Study results and caveats: Baseline serostatus was positive in only a handful of AZD1222 recipients. Clonal diversity was possibly underestimated, and white British individuals and females predominated among donors.

This chain joins TRBV11-2 and TRBJ2-1; 8 positions match TRBD2. The sequence was obtained from an adult who received the MenACWY meningococcal vaccine as a control. Sequencing was performed on peripheral blood, taken 28 days after the second dose of the MenACWY control vaccine. The CDR3 spells CASSFGRGSEQFF. For the CDR3, the DNA is TGTGCCAGCAGCTTCGGGAGGGGGAGTGAGCAGTTCTTC.